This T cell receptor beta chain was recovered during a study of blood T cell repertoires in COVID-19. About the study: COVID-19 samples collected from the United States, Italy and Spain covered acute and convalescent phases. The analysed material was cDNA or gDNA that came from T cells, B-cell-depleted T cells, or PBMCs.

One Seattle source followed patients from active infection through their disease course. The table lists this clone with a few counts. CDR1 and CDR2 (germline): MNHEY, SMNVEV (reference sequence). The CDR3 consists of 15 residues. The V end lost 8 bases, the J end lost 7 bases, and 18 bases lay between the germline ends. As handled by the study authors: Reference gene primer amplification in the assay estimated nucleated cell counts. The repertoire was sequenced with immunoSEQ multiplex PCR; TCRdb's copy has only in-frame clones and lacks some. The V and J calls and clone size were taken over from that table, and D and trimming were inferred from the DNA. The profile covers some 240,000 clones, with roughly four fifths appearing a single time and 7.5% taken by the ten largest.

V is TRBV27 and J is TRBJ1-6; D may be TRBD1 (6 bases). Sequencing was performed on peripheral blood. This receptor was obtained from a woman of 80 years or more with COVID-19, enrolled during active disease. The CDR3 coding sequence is TGTGCCAGCCGATTGGGGGCAGGGAGCAATTCACCCCTCCACTTT. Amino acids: CASRLGAGSNSPLHF.